What follows is one T cell receptor beta chain and its context. Its antigen is undetermined. The data stem from a study of T-cell reconstitution after alpha-beta-depleted transplantation in children. Broader study findings: After one year, T-cell counts and TCRbeta diversity mostly came from new T cells.

Germline V lookup: CDR1 SGHDT, CDR2 YYEEEE. This CDR3 comprises 13 residues. The ends were cut back, 4 bases at V and 6 bases at J, with 10 bases in the middle. Using unique molecular identifiers, the investigators prepared the TCRbeta library. In TCRdb, the PCR reads were re-called with MiXCR into one record per CDR3 protein. Seen here are 530,000 or so distinct CDR3 sequences, roughly 30% observed once, and the top ten hold 36%. The J gene is TRBJ2-2, the V gene TRBV5-6; D ambiguous. This sequence was found in a boy under two years old with Wiskott-Aldrich syndrome, due to receive a stem cell transplant. The specimen comprised PBMCs, sampled before TCRalphabeta/CD19-depleted stem cell transplant. CDR3 DNA: TGTGCCAGCAGCCGGGTCGCTGCCGGGGAGCTGTTTTTT. Its translation: CASSRVAAGELFF.